This is a list of T cell receptor beta chains from one sample in a study of breast tumors, draining lymph nodes, adjacent tissues. TCRdb recomputed calls from the multiplex PCR reads with MiXCR, one row per CDR3 protein. The table includes fewer than 25,000 distinct CDR3 sequences, roughly 41% detected once. The material sequenced was breast tumor tissue. These receptor sequences come from a female donor with breast cancer. Some clones in this sample may be carry-over from other donors' samples. Each CDR3 is given with its conserved first and last residue. The D gene is left open where the match is weak. Part of the rows lack a size; the others show once, few, many or a class for expanded clones.

CDR3 DNA	CDR3 protein	clone size	V gene	J gene	D gene
TGTGCCAGTAGTATAGTAGGGATCCCCTATGGCTACACCTTC	CASSIVGIPYGYTF	NA	TRBV19	TRBJ1-2	NA
TGCGCCAGCAGCTTGGCCGGGATCCAAGACACCCAGTACTTC	CASSLAGIQDTQYF	medium-sized	TRBV5-1	TRBJ2-5	NA
TGTGCCAGCAGCCCTCGTCGACAGGGTCTCACAGATACGCAGTATTTT	CASSPRRQGLTDTQYF	NA	TRBV6-4	TRBJ2-3	TRBD1
TGTGCCAGCAGTGACAGTGAAAAACTGTTTTTT	CASSDSEKLFF	NA	TRBV12-3/TRBV12-4	TRBJ1-4	NA
TGCGTCAGCAGCCAATCCTCCAGGGTGGACTATGGCTACACCTTC	CVSSQSSRVDYGYTF	many	TRBV4-1	TRBJ1-2	NA
TGTGCCAGCAGCTTAGGAGCGGGGGGGCCTGGGGCCAACGTCCTGACTTTC	CASSLGAGGPGANVLTF	NA	TRBV5-4	TRBJ2-6	TRBD2
TGTGCCAGCAGCCAATTTTCCCGTGGGGACGAGCAGTACTTC	CASSQFSRGDEQYF	NA	TRBV16	TRBJ2-7	NA
TGTGCCAGCACCTACTTAGCGGGAGGCTACGAGCAGTACTTC	CASTYLAGGYEQYF	many	TRBV2	TRBJ2-7	TRBD2
TGTGCCAGTAGAAGGTTGGACTCGACTAATGAAAAACTGTTTTTT	CASRRLDSTNEKLFF	many	TRBV19	TRBJ1-4	NA
TGCGCCAGCAGCTCACCCCTTAACTACGAGCAGTACTTC	CASSSPLNYEQYF	NA	TRBV11-3	TRBJ2-7	NA
TGTGCCACCAGTACCCAGGGGTCTGGGGCCAACGTCCTGACTTTC	CATSTQGSGANVLTF	NA	TRBV24-1	TRBJ2-6	NA
TGCAGTGCTAGAGTCCCCAACGAGCAGTACTTC	CSARVPNEQYF	many	TRBV20-1	TRBJ2-7	NA
TGTGCCAGCAGTTTATCGATGGGGGAGCAGTACTTC	CASSLSMGEQYF	NA	TRBV27	TRBJ2-7	NA
TGTGCCAGCAGCTTAACCCAAGGGGAGCTGTTTTTT	CASSLTQGELFF	many	TRBV7-3	TRBJ2-2	NA
TGTGCCAGCAGTCCCAGGACAGACCGAGAAAAACTGTTTTTT	CASSPRTDREKLFF	NA	TRBV27	TRBJ1-4	NA
TGTGCCAGCAGCCAAGATGGCAGGGGAAATGAAAAACTGTTTTTT	CASSQDGRGNEKLFF	once	TRBV4-2	TRBJ1-4	NA
TGTGCCTGGAGTCCAGACAGCTACTCCTACAATGAGCAGTTCTTC	CAWSPDSYSYNEQFF	large	TRBV30	TRBJ2-1	NA
TGTGCCAGCAGCTGGAACAGGGGAGATACTGAAGCTTTCTTT	CASSWNRGDTEAFF	NA	TRBV7-9	TRBJ1-1	TRBD1
TGTGCCACCTCCGGGGACAGGATCTATGGCTACACCTTC	CATSGDRIYGYTF	NA	TRBV19	TRBJ1-2	TRBD1
TGTGCCAGTAGTATAGATCTTGGGGGAGGGCCCTACAATGAGCAGTTCTTC	CASSIDLGGGPYNEQFF	NA	TRBV19	TRBJ2-1	TRBD2
TGTGCCACCAGCAGTACCATTACAGCAACTAATGAAAAACTGTTTTTT	CATSSTITATNEKLFF	NA	TRBV15	TRBJ1-4	NA
TGTGCCATCAGTGAGTCGATAAGTTGGCGGGTTCGGGCGGATGAAAAACTGTTTTTT	CAISESISWRVRADEKLFF	NA	TRBV6-5	TRBJ1-4	NA
TGTGCCAGCAGCCAAGGCAGGGACTATGGCTACACCTTC	CASSQGRDYGYTF	NA	TRBV5-6	TRBJ1-2	NA
TGTGCCAGCAGCCAAGATGTACGCGTGGGGGAGCTGTTTTTT	CASSQDVRVGELFF	many	TRBV14	TRBJ2-2	NA
TGTGCCAGCAGTTATCGCCTATTCGCGAACACCGGGGAGCTGTTTTTT	CASSYRLFANTGELFF	many	TRBV27	TRBJ2-2	NA
TGTGCCAGCAGCCAGGGACAGGGGCATTCACCCCTCCACTTT	CASSQGQGHSPLHF	many	TRBV3-1	TRBJ1-6	TRBD1
TGCAGTGCTAGAGGGGCAGGACTATCTCCCCGTACGGGGTACGAGCAGTACTTC	CSARGAGLSPRTGYEQYF	once	TRBV20-1	TRBJ2-7	NA
TGTGCCAGCAGCCCATTGACTAGCTCCTACAATGAGCAGTTCTTC	CASSPLTSSYNEQFF	NA	TRBV12-3/TRBV12-4	TRBJ2-1	NA
TGTGCCAGCTCACCGGGACAGGAAGAGACCCAGTACTTC	CASSPGQEETQYF	many	TRBV18	TRBJ2-5	TRBD1
TGTGCCAGCAGCTTGGTGGCGGACTATGGCTACACCTTC	CASSLVADYGYTF	NA	TRBV5-4	TRBJ1-2	NA
TGCGCCAGCAGCAAACAGGACCATAATTCACCCCTCCACTTT	CASSKQDHNSPLHF	once	TRBV5-1	TRBJ1-6	NA
TGTGCCAGCAGTGAGTTCCCAGGGGGCGCGGATGGCTACACCTTC	CASSEFPGGADGYTF	NA	TRBV2	TRBJ1-2	TRBD1
TGCGCCAGCAGTCGTTTAGCGGGCGCGGTCCTTAACACCGGGGAGCTGTTTTTT	CASSRLAGAVLNTGELFF	medium-sized	TRBV5-1	TRBJ2-2	TRBD2
TGTGCCAGCAGCTTTAATGAACGCAATCAGCCCCAGCATTTT	CASSFNERNQPQHF	NA	TRBV7-2	TRBJ1-5	NA
TGCAGCGTTGAGACCGGGACAGGGTATGGCTACACCTTC	CSVETGTGYGYTF	many	TRBV29-1	TRBJ1-2	TRBD1
TGTGCCAGCAGCTCAGCACCCCGAAGAGGCGTACGGGCGGGAGATACGCAGTATTTT	CASSSAPRRGVRAGDTQYF	NA	TRBV7-1	TRBJ2-3	NA
TGTGCCAGCAGCTCAGAGAGAAATTCACCCCTCCACTTT	CASSSERNSPLHF	NA	TRBV7-9	TRBJ1-6	NA
TGTGCCAGCAGCGTAGATCTGGGGGAAAAACTGTTTTTT	CASSVDLGEKLFF	many	TRBV9	TRBJ1-4	NA
TGTGCCAGCAGTTTCGCGCGAGGGACAGGGGGAAACACCGGGGAGCTGTTTTTT	CASSFARGTGGNTGELFF	many	TRBV12-3/TRBV12-4	TRBJ2-2	TRBD1
TGCGCCAGCAGCCAAGGGGCGGGACTAGCGGGAGCAGTCTACGAGCAGTACTTC	CASSQGAGLAGAVYEQYF	NA	TRBV4-3	TRBJ2-7	TRBD2
TGCAGTGCTAGACATATGGGTAACACCATATATTTT	CSARHMGNTIYF	NA	TRBV20-1	TRBJ1-3	NA
TGCGCCAGCAGCTCGGGAGTAAGACTAGCCACCTACGAGCAGTACTTC	CASSSGVRLATYEQYF	medium-sized	TRBV5-1	TRBJ2-7	TRBD2
TGTGCCAGCAGTGAAGCGAATGGTAGCAATCAGCCCCAGCATTTT	CASSEANGSNQPQHF	NA	TRBV2	TRBJ1-5	NA
TGTGCCACCAGCGAGACAGGGGACTACGAGCAGTACTTC	CATSETGDYEQYF	once	TRBV24-1	TRBJ2-7	TRBD1
TGCGCCAGCAGCTTGTCTCCCGGTACCTACGAGCAGTACTTC	CASSLSPGTYEQYF	NA	TRBV5-1	TRBJ2-7	NA